The rows below give T cell receptor beta chains drawn from one sample of a study of cytomegalovirus exposure and HLA in healthy donors. The table came from immunoSEQ multiplex PCR; TCRdb's copy has only in-frame clones and leaves some out. The sample lists 120,000 to 150,000 clones; 70% to 80% were seen once. Material: PBMCs. The receptors were gathered from a male donor in good health and CMV-seronegative. Each CDR3 is given without its conserved first and last residue.

TRBV23-1	TRBJ1-5	ASSQQDSGDQPQH
TRBV5-4	TRBJ2-7	ASSAWTGGEQY
TRBV29-1	TRBJ1-2	SVARDGYGYT
TRBV7-6	TRBJ2-5	ASSFLAEGTQY
TRBV10-3	TRBJ2-6	AISQDSTASGANVLT
TRBV4-3	TRBJ1-3	ASSQALRGGSSGNTIY
TRBV10-1	TRBJ1-1	ASIELNTEAF
TRBV12-2	TRBJ2-3	ASRGRTNTDTQY
TRBV5-1	TRBJ2-7	ASSAGTYEQY
TRBV5-1	TRBJ1-2	ASSSGGTGEAGYT
TRBV28	TRBJ1-5	ASSFLGGASIQPQH
TRBV19	TRBJ1-2	ASRDSYFYGYT
TRBV4-3	TRBJ1-5	ASSQDGNQPQH
TRBV6-1	TRBJ2-1	ASIGGIGYNEQF
TRBV7-9	TRBJ2-5	ASSSPLWRETQY
TRBV7-6	TRBJ2-3	ASSNPPELAGGWGTDTQY
TRBV4-1	TRBJ2-6	ASSHGGANVLT
TRBV10-3	TRBJ2-6	AISIQSSSGANVLT
TRBV28	TRBJ2-1	ATLLAGIGEQF
TRBV4-1	TRBJ2-2	ASSQDWGANTGELF
TRBV9	TRBJ2-3	ASSEGGDTQY
TRBV11-2	TRBJ2-7	ASSPGSNDEY
TRBV7-2	TRBJ1-5	ASSLASVVQGWSNQPQH
TRBV6-5	TRBJ1-2	ASSKVAAATRGYT
TRBV2	TRBJ1-5	ASSEVGDQPQH
TRBV29-1	TRBJ2-3	SVIGGRDTDTQY